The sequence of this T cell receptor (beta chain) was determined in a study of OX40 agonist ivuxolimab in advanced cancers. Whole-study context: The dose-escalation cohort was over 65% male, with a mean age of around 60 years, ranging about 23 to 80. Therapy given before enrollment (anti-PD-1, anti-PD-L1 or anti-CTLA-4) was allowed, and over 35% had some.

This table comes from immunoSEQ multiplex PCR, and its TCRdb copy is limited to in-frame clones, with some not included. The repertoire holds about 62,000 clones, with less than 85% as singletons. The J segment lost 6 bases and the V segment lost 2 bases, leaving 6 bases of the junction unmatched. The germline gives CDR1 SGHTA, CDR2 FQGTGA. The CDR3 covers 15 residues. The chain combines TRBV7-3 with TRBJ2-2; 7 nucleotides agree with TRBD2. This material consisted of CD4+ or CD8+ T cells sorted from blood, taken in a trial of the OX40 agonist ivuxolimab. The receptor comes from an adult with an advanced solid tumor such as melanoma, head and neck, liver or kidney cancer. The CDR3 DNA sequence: TGTGCCAGCAGCTTAGATCCCGCGGGGGCCGGGGAGCTGTTTTTT. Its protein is CASSLDPAGAGELFF.